This T cell receptor (beta chain) appears in the sequencing data of a study of identical twins. This clonotype was seen only a few times. TCRdb re-called the 5' RACE reads with MiXCR, one entry per CDR3 protein. Among 200,000 to 300,000 distinct CDR3 sequences, about 7% were seen once, and the ten largest hold 3% to 4.5%. Germline CDR1 is SQVTM and CDR2 is ANQGSEA. V lost 3 bases and J lost 0, with 11 bases in between. CDR3 length: 14 residues. These same records also appear under a second study, on yellow fever vaccine responses in identical twins.

Sequencing was done on a sample of memory (CD45RO+) T cells sorted from blood. The TCR was taken from a woman younger than 30 in good health. This sequence joins TRBV29-1 and TRBJ1-1; D ambiguous. CDR3 residues: CSVERQTMNTEAFF. DNA for the CDR3: TGCAGCGTTGAGCGGCAGACCATGAACACTGAAGCTTTCTTT.